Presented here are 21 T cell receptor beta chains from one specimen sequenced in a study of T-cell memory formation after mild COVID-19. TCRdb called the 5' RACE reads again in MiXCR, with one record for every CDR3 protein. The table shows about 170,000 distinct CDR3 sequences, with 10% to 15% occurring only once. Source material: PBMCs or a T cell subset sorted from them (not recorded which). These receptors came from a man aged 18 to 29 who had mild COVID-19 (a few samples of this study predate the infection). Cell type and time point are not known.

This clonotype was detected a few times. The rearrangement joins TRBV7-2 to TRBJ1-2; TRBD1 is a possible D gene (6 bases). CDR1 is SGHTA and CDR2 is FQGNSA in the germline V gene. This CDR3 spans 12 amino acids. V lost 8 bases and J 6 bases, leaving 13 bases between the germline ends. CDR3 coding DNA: TGTGCCAGCTCTACAGGGTTCGATGGCTACACCTTC. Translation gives CASSTGFDGYTF.

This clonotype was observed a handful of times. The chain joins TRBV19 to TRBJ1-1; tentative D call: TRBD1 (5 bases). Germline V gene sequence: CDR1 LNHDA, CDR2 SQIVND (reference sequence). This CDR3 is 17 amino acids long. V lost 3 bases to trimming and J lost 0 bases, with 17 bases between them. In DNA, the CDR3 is TGTGCCAGTAGTATCCCGCCTTACAGGAGAATGAACACTGAAGCTTTCTTT. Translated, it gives CASSIPPYRRMNTEAFF.

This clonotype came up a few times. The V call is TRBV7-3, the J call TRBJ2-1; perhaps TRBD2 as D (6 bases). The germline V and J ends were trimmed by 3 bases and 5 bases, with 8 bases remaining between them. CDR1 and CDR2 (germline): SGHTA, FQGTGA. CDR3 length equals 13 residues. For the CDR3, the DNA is TGTGCCAGCAGCTTGGGACTCAACAATGAGCAGTTCTTC. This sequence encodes CASSLGLNNEQFF.

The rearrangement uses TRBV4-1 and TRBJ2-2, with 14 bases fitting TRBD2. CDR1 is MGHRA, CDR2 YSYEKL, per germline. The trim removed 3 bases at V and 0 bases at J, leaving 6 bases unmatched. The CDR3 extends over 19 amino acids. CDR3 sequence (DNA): TGCGCCAGCAGCCACAGGACTAGCGGGGGGCCCGCGAACACCGGGGAGCTGTTTTTT. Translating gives CASSHRTSGGPANTGELFF.

CDR3 DNA: TGTGCCAGCTCCTCCCATACCGGGGGCGTCACAGATACGCAGTATTTT. Amino acids: CASSSHTGGVTDTQYF. The chain employs TRBV7-9 and TRBJ2-3, with D perhaps matching TRBD1 or TRBD2 (6 bases each). The germline gives CDR1 SEHNR, CDR2 FQNEAQ (reference sequence). This CDR3 has 16 residues. The V gene lost 8 bases and the J gene lost 2 bases, with 20 bases spanning the gap.

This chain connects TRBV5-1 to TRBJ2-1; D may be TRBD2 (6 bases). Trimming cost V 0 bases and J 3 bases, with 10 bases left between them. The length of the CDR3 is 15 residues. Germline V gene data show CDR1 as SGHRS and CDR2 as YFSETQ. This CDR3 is CASSLGPGDYNEQFF. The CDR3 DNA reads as TGCGCCAGCAGCTTGGGGCCGGGGGACTACAATGAGCAGTTCTTC.

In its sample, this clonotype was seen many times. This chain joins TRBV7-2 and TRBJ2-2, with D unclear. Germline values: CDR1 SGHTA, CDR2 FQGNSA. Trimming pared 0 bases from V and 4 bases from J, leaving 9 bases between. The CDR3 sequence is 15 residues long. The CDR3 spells CASSLAGQGTGELFF. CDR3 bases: TGTGCCAGCAGCTTAGCAGGGCAAGGCACCGGGGAGCTGTTTTTT.

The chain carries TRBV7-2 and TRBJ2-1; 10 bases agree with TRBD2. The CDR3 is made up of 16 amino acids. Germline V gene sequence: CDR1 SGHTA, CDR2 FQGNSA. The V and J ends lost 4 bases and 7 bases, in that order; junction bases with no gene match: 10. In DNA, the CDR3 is TGTGCCAGCAGCTCACAGGGGGGACTAGCGTGGAATGAGCAGTTCTTC. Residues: CASSSQGGLAWNEQFF.

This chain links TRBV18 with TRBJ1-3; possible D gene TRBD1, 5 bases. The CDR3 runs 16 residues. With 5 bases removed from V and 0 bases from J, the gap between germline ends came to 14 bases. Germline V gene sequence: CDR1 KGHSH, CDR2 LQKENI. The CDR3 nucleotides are TGTGCCAGCTCAGGCTTCACAGGCCGCTCTGGAAACACCATATATTTT. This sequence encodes CASSGFTGRSGNTIYF.

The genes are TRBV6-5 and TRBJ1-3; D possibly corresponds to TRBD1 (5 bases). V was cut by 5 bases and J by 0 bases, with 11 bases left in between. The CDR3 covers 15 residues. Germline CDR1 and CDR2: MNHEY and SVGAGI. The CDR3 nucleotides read TGTGCCAGCAGTCCCACAGGCCTCTCTGGAAACACCATATATTTT. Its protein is CASSPTGLSGNTIYF.

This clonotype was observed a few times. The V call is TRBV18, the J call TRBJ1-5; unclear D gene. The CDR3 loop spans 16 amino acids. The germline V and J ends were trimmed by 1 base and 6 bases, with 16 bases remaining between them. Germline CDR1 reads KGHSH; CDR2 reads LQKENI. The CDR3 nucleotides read TGTGCCAGCTCACCACGATCCGTCCCGGGTCCTCAGCCCCAGCATTTT. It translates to CASSPRSVPGPQPQHF.

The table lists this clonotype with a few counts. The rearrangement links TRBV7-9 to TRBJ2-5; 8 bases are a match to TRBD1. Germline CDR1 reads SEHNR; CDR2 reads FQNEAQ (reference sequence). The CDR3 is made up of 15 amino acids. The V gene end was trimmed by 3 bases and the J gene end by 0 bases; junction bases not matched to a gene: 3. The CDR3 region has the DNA TGTGCCAGCAGCTTGCAGGGGGCGAACCAAGAGACCCAGTACTTC. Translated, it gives CASSLQGANQETQYF. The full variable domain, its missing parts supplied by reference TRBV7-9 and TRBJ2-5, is DTGVSQNPRHKITKRGQNVTFRCDPISEHNRLYWYRQTLGQGPEFLTYFQNEAQLEKSRLLSDRFSAERPKGSFSTLEIQRTEQGDSAMYLCASSLQGANQETQYFGPGTRLLVL.

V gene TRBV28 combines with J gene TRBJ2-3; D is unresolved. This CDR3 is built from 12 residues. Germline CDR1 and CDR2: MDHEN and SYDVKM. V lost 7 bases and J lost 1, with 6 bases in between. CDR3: CASTTGTDTQYF. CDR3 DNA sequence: TGTGCCAGCACCACAGGCACAGATACGCAGTATTTT.

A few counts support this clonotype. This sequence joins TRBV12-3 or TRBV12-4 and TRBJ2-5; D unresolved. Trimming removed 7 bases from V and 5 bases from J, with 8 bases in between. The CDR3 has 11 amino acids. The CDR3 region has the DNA TGTGCCAGCACCAAAGGGGAGACCCAGTACTTC. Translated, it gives CASTKGETQYF.

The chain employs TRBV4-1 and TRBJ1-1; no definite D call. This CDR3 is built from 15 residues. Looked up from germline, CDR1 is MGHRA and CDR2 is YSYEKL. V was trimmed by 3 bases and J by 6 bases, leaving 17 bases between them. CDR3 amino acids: CASSQSRASFSEAFF. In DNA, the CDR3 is TGCGCCAGCAGCCAGTCCCGGGCCAGCTTCTCTGAAGCTTTCTTT.

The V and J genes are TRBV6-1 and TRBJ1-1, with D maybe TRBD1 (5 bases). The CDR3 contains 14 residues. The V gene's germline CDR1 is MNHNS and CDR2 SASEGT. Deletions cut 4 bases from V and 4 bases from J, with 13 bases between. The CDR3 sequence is CASSVHGGTTEAFF. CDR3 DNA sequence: TGTGCCAGCAGTGTCCATGGAGGGACCACTGAAGCTTTCTTT.

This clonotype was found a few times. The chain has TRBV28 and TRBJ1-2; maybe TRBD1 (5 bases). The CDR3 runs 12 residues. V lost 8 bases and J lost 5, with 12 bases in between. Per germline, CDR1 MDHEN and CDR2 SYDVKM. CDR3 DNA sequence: TGTGCCAGCGGGGCAGTACCTTATGGCTACACCTTC. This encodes CASGAVPYGYTF.

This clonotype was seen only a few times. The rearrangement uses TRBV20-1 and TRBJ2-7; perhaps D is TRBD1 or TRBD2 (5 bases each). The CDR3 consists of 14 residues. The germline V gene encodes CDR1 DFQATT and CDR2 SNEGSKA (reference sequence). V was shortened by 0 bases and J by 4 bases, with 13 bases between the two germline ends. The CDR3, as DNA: TGCAGTGCTAGAGATCGGGGCTGGAGTTACGAGCAGTACTTC. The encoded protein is CSARDRGWSYEQYF.

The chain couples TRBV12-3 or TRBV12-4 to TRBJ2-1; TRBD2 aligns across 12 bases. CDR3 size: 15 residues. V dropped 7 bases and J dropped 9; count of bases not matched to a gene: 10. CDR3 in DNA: TGTGCCAGCACCCGGGCTAGCGGGGGGGCCGGTGAGCAGTTCTTC. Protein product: CASTRASGGAGEQFF.

The CDR3 bases are TGCGCCAGCAGCCAACTCCCTAGGGACGGGGAGCTGTTTTTT. Translating it yields CASSQLPRDGELFF. The chain links TRBV4-3 to TRBJ2-2, with D unclear. The CDR3 runs to 14 residues. Looked up from germline, CDR1 is LGHNA and CDR2 is YSLEER. Trimming removed 2 bases from V and 7 bases from J, with 11 bases in between.

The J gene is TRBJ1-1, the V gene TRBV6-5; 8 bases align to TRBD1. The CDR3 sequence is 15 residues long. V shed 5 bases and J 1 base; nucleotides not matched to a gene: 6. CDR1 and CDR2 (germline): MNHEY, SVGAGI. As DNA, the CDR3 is TGTGCCAGCAGTATACTCGGACAGGGGAACACTGAAGCTTTCTTT. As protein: CASSILGQGNTEAFF.